This entry lists 27 T cell receptor beta chains sequenced from one sample in a study of OX40 agonist ivuxolimab in advanced cancers. Repertoires were generated with immunoSEQ multiplex PCR, while TCRdb's copy carries only in-frame clones and drops some. The sample includes about 64,000 clones, around 84% of them seen just once. This specimen was CD4+ or CD8+ T cells sorted from blood, taken in a trial of the OX40 agonist ivuxolimab. These receptors all come from an adult with an advanced solid tumor such as melanoma, head and neck, liver or kidney cancer.

This chain links TRBV6-1 with TRBJ2-7; D is possibly TRBD1 (5 bases). Germline V CDR1 and CDR2: MNHNS, SASEGT. V was clipped by 2 bases and J by 9 bases, with 11 bases between them. There are 12 residues in the CDR3. In DNA form, the CDR3 reads TGTGCCAGCAGTGAATTGGAAGGGGTGCAGTACTTC. Protein sequence: CASSELEGVQYF.

The rearrangement links TRBV18 to TRBJ2-7; no clear D. V was shortened by 3 bases and J by 0 bases, with 12 bases between the two germline ends. The CDR3 covers 15 residues. Germline V gene data show CDR1 as KGHSH and CDR2 as LQKENI. CDR3 nucleotide sequence: TGTGCCAGCTCACCCTCCTCTTTGATCTCCTACGAGCAGTACTTC. The encoded protein is CASSPSSLISYEQYF.

This clone was picked up a small number of times. V is TRBV7-3 and J is TRBJ1-6; the D gene is possibly TRBD1 (6 bases). CDR1 SGHTA and CDR2 FQGTGA come from the germline V gene. V was pared by 2 bases and J by 10 bases, with 12 bases between. The CDR3 contains 14 residues. This CDR3 reads CASSLAGAGSPLHF. The DNA for the CDR3 is TGTGCCAGCAGCTTAGCAGGGGCAGGGTCACCCCTCCACTTT.

The rearrangement links TRBV5-5 to TRBJ1-4; TRBD1 aligns across 8 bases. The CDR3 sequence is 14 residues long. From germline, CDR1 is SGHKS and CDR2 YYEKEE (reference sequence). J gave up 7 bases and V 4 bases, and 6 bases lay outside the gene matches. Here the CDR3 DNA reads TGTGCCAGCAGCATGACAGGGGTAGCTGAAAAACTGTTTTTT. Translated, it gives CASSMTGVAEKLFF.

This chain joins TRBV5-1 and TRBJ2-1, with TRBD2 as a possible D gene (5 bases). The CDR3 has 14 residues. Trimming stripped 3 bases from V and 5 bases from J, with 12 bases between. Germline CDR1 reads SGHRS; CDR2 reads YFSETQ. The CDR3 sequence: CASSYGLANNEQFF. In nucleotides, the CDR3 is TGCGCCAGCAGCTATGGACTGGCAAACAATGAGCAGTTCTTC.

This chain uses TRBV6-1 with TRBJ1-1; 9 bases agree with TRBD1. This CDR3 contains 16 residues. Germline trimming cut 3 bases from V and 7 bases from J; bases unmatched to any gene: 12. The V gene's germline CDR1 is MNHNS and CDR2 SASEGT. The CDR3 protein is CASSDQQGALRGEAFF. The CDR3 nucleotides are TGTGCCAGCAGTGACCAACAGGGGGCCTTAAGGGGTGAAGCTTTCTTT.

The chain recombines TRBV5-1 with TRBJ1-1; 9 bases match TRBD1. The germline V gene has CDR1 SGHRS and CDR2 YFSETQ. Losses at the gene ends were 5 bases for V and 10 bases for J; bases not matched to a gene: 9. The CDR3 is 13 residues long. The CDR3 spells CASRETGGATAFF. DNA for the CDR3: TGCGCCAGCAGGGAAACAGGGGGCGCGACAGCTTTCTTT.

V and J are TRBV11-3 and TRBJ2-1; the match to TRBD2 covers 7 bases. After removal of 5 bases from V and 9 bases from J, the junction contained 7 bases not matched to a gene. The CDR3 contains 13 residues. Germline loops: CDR1 SGHNT, CDR2 YENEEA. The CDR3 reads CASSPREVGEQFF. The CDR3 DNA sequence: TGTGCCAGCAGCCCCCGGGAGGTGGGTGAGCAGTTCTTC.

J is TRBJ1-1 and V is TRBV19; D is unclear. The V gene's germline CDR1 is LNHDA and CDR2 SQIVND (reference sequence). The V gene lost 10 bases and the J gene lost 2 bases, with 23 bases spanning the gap. This CDR3 is 16 amino acids long. CDR3 sequence reads: CATRYDQDSPNTEAFF. As DNA, the CDR3 is TGTGCCACCCGATACGACCAGGACTCGCCTAACACTGAAGCTTTCTTT.

The chain combines TRBV2 with TRBJ2-5; TRBD2 matches at 8 bases. Germline loops: CDR1 SNHLY, CDR2 FYNNEI. The CDR3 covers 13 residues. The V gene end was trimmed by 6 bases and the J gene end by 5 bases; junction bases not matched to a gene: 5. The CDR3 region is CASSWTSRETQYF. The CDR3 DNA sequence: TGTGCCAGCAGCTGGACTAGCCGGGAGACCCAGTACTTC. Using reference TRBV2 and TRBJ2-5 for the parts outside the CDR3, the full variable domain is EPEVTQTPSHQVTQMGQEVILRCVPISNHLYFYWYRQILGQKVEFLVSFYNNEISEKSEIFDDQFSVERPDGSNFTLKIRSTKLEDSAMYFCASSWTSRETQYFGPGTRLLVL.

This CDR3 is CASRNQLGGALEDTQYF. DNA of the CDR3: TGTGCCAGCAGGAACCAGCTAGGGGGCGCGTTGGAAGATACGCAGTATTTT. The V gene is TRBV2, the J gene TRBJ2-3; TRBD1 matches 7 bases. Germline V gene sequence: CDR1 SNHLY, CDR2 FYNNEI. J lost 5 bases, V lost 6 bases, and 17 bases had no gene match. The CDR3 length is 17 residues.

The chain is built from TRBV14 and TRBJ2-5; D is unresolved. V lost 1 base and J 1 base, leaving 10 bases between the germline ends. Germline CDR1 SGHDN, CDR2 FVKESK. There are 15 residues in the CDR3. This CDR3 reads CASSQAGVAQETQYF. CDR3 coding DNA: TGTGCCAGCAGCCAAGCGGGTGTAGCCCAAGAGACCCAGTACTTC.

This chain links TRBV7-2 with TRBJ2-7; 7 bases are shared with TRBD2. This CDR3 spans 15 amino acids. V shed 4 bases and J 3 bases; nucleotides not matched to a gene: 9. CDR1 and CDR2 (germline): SGHTA, FQGNSA. The CDR3 nucleotides read TGTGCCAGCAGCTCCACCTGGCTAGCGGTCTACGAGCAGTACTTC. This codes for CASSSTWLAVYEQYF. Full variable domain (outside the CDR3, taken from reference TRBV7-2 and TRBJ2-7): GAGVSQSPSNKVTEKGKDVELRCDPISGHTALYWYRQSLGQGLEFLIYFQGNSAPDKSGLPSDRFSAERTGGSVSTLTIQRTQQEDSAVYLCASSSTWLAVYEQYFGPGTRLTVT.

This chain links TRBV6-5 with TRBJ2-2; 11 nucleotides agree with TRBD2. This CDR3 has 15 residues. CDR1 MNHEY and CDR2 SVGAGI come from the germline V gene. V dropped 4 bases and J dropped 6; count of bases not matched to a gene: 4. Here the CDR3 DNA reads TGTGCCAGCAGTTCCCTAGCGGGAGGAGCCGGGGAGCTGTTTTTT. Protein sequence: CASSSLAGGAGELFF.

This chain links TRBV6-5 with TRBJ1-1; no reliable D call. V was trimmed by 0 bases and J by 3 bases, leaving 14 bases between them. This CDR3 region has 16 residues. From germline, CDR1 is MNHEY and CDR2 SVGAGI. CDR3 sequence: CASSYSKWVGDTEAFF. The DNA of the CDR3 is TGTGCCAGCAGTTACTCGAAGTGGGTTGGGGACACTGAAGCTTTCTTT.

The chain recombines TRBV5-1 with TRBJ1-1; the D gene is possibly TRBD1 (6 bases). There are 14 residues in the CDR3. Between the trimmed V and J ends, which lost 3 bases and 1 base, there was a span of 10 bases. Germline V lookup: CDR1 SGHRS, CDR2 YFSETQ. The CDR3 is CASSSLTGNTEAFF. The CDR3 nucleotides read TGCGCCAGCAGCTCCTTGACAGGGAACACTGAAGCTTTCTTT.

Points on this clone: The junction departs from the called germline gene at one end, perhaps through a read error. The chain recombines TRBV11-2 with TRBJ1-2; TRBD1 agrees at 7 bases. The CDR3 loop spans 14 amino acids. Germline assignment: CDR1 SGHAT and CDR2 FQNNGV. The CDR3 nucleotides are TGTGCCAGCAGCTTTAAGGGACAGTCGGATGGCTGCACCTTC. Amino acids: CASSFKGQSDGCTF.

This sequence joins TRBV27 and TRBJ2-5; 7 bases match TRBD2. The CDR3 length is 14 residues. The V segment lost 3 bases and the J segment 7 bases; nucleotides outside the gene matches: 8. Germline V gene data show CDR1 as MNHEY and CDR2 as SMNVEV (reference sequence). The CDR3 region has the DNA TGTGCCAGCAGTTTTGACCAGGGCGGGGGGACCCAGTACTTC. Amino acids: CASSFDQGGGTQYF.

This clone was seen only a few times. CDR3 nucleotide sequence: TGTGCCAGCAGCCCTGGCGGGAGGGGTGCTGGCTACACCTTC. Amino acids: CASSPGGRGAGYTF. J is TRBJ1-2 and V is TRBV7-9, with D possibly being TRBD1 (5 bases). The CDR3 is 14 amino acids. Germline CDR1 is SEHNR and CDR2 is FQNEAQ (reference sequence). Trimming took off 5 bases at V and 7 bases at J, with 17 bases between the two ends.

CDR3 DNA sequence: TGTGCCATCCGATCCCGGAGTCGGGAAAAACTGTTTTTT. This codes for CAIRSRSREKLFF. J is TRBJ1-4 and V is TRBV30; D remains ambiguous. Germline V lookup: CDR1 GTSNPN, CDR2 SVGIG (reference sequence). The CDR3 consists of 13 residues. Trimming cost V 8 bases and J 8 bases, with 18 bases left between them. The full variable domain, its missing parts supplied by reference TRBV30 and TRBJ1-4, is SQTIHQWPATLVQPVGSPLSLECTVEGTSNPNLYWYRQAAGRGLQLLFYSVGIGQISSEVPQNLSASRPQDRQFILSSKKLLLSDSGFYLCAIRSRSREKLFFGSGTQLSVL.

The rearrangement links TRBV12-5 to TRBJ1-5; TRBD1 might be the D (5 bases). The length of the CDR3 is 16 residues. V dropped 5 bases and J dropped 0 bases, with 14 bases sitting between them. Germline V gene data show CDR1 as LGHNT and CDR2 as FRNRAP. The chain's CDR3 is CASGTDPGNSNQPQHF. For the CDR3, the DNA is TGTGCTAGTGGTACGGACCCAGGGAATAGCAATCAGCCCCAGCATTTT.

This clone was seen more than once but under ten times. This chain uses TRBV6-1 with TRBJ2-5; D ambiguous. Germline CDR1 is MNHNS and CDR2 is SASEGT. This CDR3 is built from 15 residues. Between the trimmed V and J ends, which lost 3 bases and 2 bases, there was a span of 13 bases. In DNA, the CDR3 is TGTGCCAGCAGTGATGGACGACGGTTTCAAGAGACCCAGTACTTC. It translates to CASSDGRRFQETQYF.

This clone showed up just a few times. The V call is TRBV7-4, the J call TRBJ2-7, with D maybe TRBD2 (5 bases). This CDR3 spans 12 amino acids. Germline assignment: CDR1 SGHVT and CDR2 SQSDAQ. The ends were cut back, 5 bases at V and 2 bases at J, with 7 bases in the middle. The CDR3 DNA reads as TGTGCCAGCAGCCCGGAGGCCTACGAGCAGTACTTC. Encoded protein: CASSPEAYEQYF.

The chain carries TRBV6-5 and TRBJ2-1; the D gene is possibly TRBD1 (6 bases). V shed 0 bases and J shed 3 bases, with 9 bases lying between them. The CDR3 is 15 amino acids. Per the germline V gene, CDR1 is MNHEY and CDR2 is SVGAGI. The CDR3 coding sequence is TGTGCCAGCAGTTACTCTGGGGGCGGCTACAATGAGCAGTTCTTC. It specifies CASSYSGGGYNEQFF.

V is TRBV4-2 and J is TRBJ1-2, with D uncertain. Looked up from germline, CDR1 is LGHNA and CDR2 is YNFKEQ. The V end lost 5 bases, the J end lost 2 bases, and 6 bases lay between the germline ends. CDR3 length: 12 residues. The DNA of the CDR3 is TGTGCCAGCAGCTGGGTGAACTATGGCTACACCTTC. As protein: CASSWVNYGYTF.

The CDR3 is CASSQVGTEGYTF. The CDR3 region has the DNA TGCGCCAGCAGCCAAGTCGGGACGGAAGGCTACACCTTC. The V call is TRBV4-3, the J call TRBJ1-2, with D tentatively TRBD1 (5 bases). V lost 1 base, J lost 8 bases, and 11 bases lay in between. The CDR3 extends over 13 amino acids. Per the germline V gene, CDR1 is LGHNA and CDR2 is YSLEER.

V is TRBV6-5 and J is TRBJ2-5; D unresolved. The CDR3 length is 13 residues. V gave up 3 bases and J gave up 7 bases, with 12 bases separating them. Per germline, CDR1 MNHEY and CDR2 SVGAGI. The CDR3 sequence is CASSYKEGATQYF. In DNA, the CDR3 is TGTGCCAGCAGTTATAAAGAAGGCGCGACCCAGTACTTC.